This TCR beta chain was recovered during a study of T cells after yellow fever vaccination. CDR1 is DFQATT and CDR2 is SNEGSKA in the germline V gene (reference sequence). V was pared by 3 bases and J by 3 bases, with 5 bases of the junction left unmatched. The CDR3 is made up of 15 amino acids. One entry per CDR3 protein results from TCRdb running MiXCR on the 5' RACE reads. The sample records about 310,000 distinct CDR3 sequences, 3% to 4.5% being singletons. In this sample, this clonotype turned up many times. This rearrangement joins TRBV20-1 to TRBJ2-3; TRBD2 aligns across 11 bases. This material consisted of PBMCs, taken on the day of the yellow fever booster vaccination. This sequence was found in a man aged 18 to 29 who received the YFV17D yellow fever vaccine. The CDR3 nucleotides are TGCAGTGCTAGTGGTAGCGGGAGGGGAACAGATACGCAGTATTTT. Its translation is CSASGSGRGTDTQYF.